This T cell receptor beta chain emerged from a study of CD8+ T cells in alopecia areata. Study background: Those treated were given oral tofacitinib at 5 to 10 mg twice daily.

Treatment denoted: oral pan-JAK inhibitor, 5-10 mg twice daily. This clone showed up just a few times. Its antigen is not known. RNA, once extracted, was reverse transcribed into cDNA for use as the sequencing template. Data came from immunoSEQ multiplex PCR; TCRdb stores just in-frame clones and leaves some out. In the table there are about 88,000 clones, roughly 46% of which are singletons. General study results and limits: Sequencing of scalp samples also captures resident alphabeta T cells of normal skin. Scalp clonality and expanded CD8+ clones among the top 100 were significantly decreased by tofacitinib.

This specimen was CD8+ T cells sorted from blood, taken at week 24, from a patient treated with tofacitinib. The clonotype was recovered from a human donor with alopecia areata.

CDR3 bases: TGTGCCAGCAGCCCCGAATACTCCTACAATGAGCAGTTCTTC. Its translation: CASSPEYSYNEQFF. The gene calls are TRBV7-9 and TRBJ2-1; D remains unclear. CDR3 length: 14 residues. Trimming pared 5 bases from V and 0 bases from J, leaving 8 bases between. The V gene's germline CDR1 is SEHNR and CDR2 FQNEAQ (reference sequence).